This T cell receptor beta chain was obtained from a study of shared clonotypes between healthy human individuals. Study-level points and caveats: A small donor pool kept down the genetic and exposure-history diversity that was represented.

The CDR3 loop spans 13 amino acids. Trimming took off 1 base at V and 6 bases at J, with 7 bases between the two ends. CDR1 SEHNR and CDR2 FQNEAQ come from the germline V gene (reference sequence). This clone came up a few times. Antigen: not known. The identical CDR3 is also encoded by other nucleotide sequences in the sample. Each unsorted sample relied on roughly 82 million PBMCs as its source of genomic DNA. Every subset had its genomic DNA shared out evenly among several immunoSEQ plates. Method: immunoSEQ multiplex PCR; TCRdb's copy keeps in-frame clones and lacks some. The table lists approximately 480,000 clones, approximately 79% of them singletons.

The receptor was derived from a woman in her thirties or forties in good health. Some clones in this sample may be carry-over from other donors' samples. This chain connects TRBV7-9 to TRBJ2-1; no clear D gene. Sequences were obtained from PBMCs. CDR3: CASSLGRSNEQFF. The DNA for the CDR3 is TGTGCCAGCAGCTTAGGGCGGAGCAATGAGCAGTTCTTC.